This T cell receptor beta chain originates from a study of blood T cells in healthy people across ages. The wider study: About one barcoded beta molecule per two T cells was the capture yield of template switching.

Then a second PCR, running about 7 to 11 cycles, was carried out with a sample-barcoded 5' primer and a J-beta primer mix. TCRdb fed the 5' RACE reads into MiXCR, producing one record per CDR3 protein. The table includes some 900,000 distinct CDR3 sequences, 29% detected once. Each donor had around 9.2 milliliters of peripheral blood drawn. The germline gives CDR1 SEHNR, CDR2 FQNEAQ (reference sequence). V lost 5 bases and J lost 7, with 18 bases in between. CDR3 length equals 16 residues. General observations from the study: Fewer expanded clones and more diversity marked long-lived versus aged donors.

The sample holds a few counts of this clonotype. Antigen specificity is unknown. V and J are TRBV7-9 and TRBJ1-6; possible D gene TRBD1, 6 bases. The clonotype comes from a woman older than 75 in good health. Input material: blood. CDR3 sequence (DNA): TGTGCCAGCAGCCATAGCGGAGGGGGAACAAATTCACCCCTCCACTTT. Protein: CASSHSGGGTNSPLHF.